What follows are 28 T cell receptor beta chains derived from one specimen sequenced in a study of cytomegalovirus exposure and HLA in healthy donors. Primers: 60 Vbeta forward and 13 Jbeta reverse. Generated by immunoSEQ multiplex PCR, the TCRdb table keeps only in-frame clones and is missing some. The data hold under 150,000 clones, with roughly 73% observed a single time. The sequenced sample consisted of PBMCs. The receptors derive from a woman in her thirties or forties in good health and CMV-seronegative.

This clone was seen just once. J is TRBJ2-2 and V is TRBV4-1; 7 nucleotides agree with TRBD1. Unmatched junction bases numbered 9, after V lost 0 bases and J lost 5 bases. Germline CDR1 reads MGHRA; CDR2 reads YSYEKL. The CDR3 loop spans 17 amino acids. As DNA, the CDR3 is TGCGCCAGCAGCCAAGAATTGACAGGGCCCAGGACCGGGGAGCTGTTTTTT. Translating gives CASSQELTGPRTGELFF.

This chain joins TRBV14 and TRBJ1-2, with 7 bases identical to TRBD1. CDR3 size: 14 residues. The germline V gene has CDR1 SGHDN and CDR2 FVKESK. Trimming removed 1 base from V and 5 bases from J; junction bases left unmatched: 4. In DNA form, the CDR3 reads TGTGCCAGCAGCCAAGGCGGGACAGTATATGGCTACACCTTC. Amino acids: CASSQGGTVYGYTF.

This clone showed up just once. The chain uses TRBV7-2 and TRBJ2-5; D remains unclear. Germline values: CDR1 SGHTA, CDR2 FQGNSA. The CDR3 runs to 14 residues. Trimming took off 5 bases at V and 2 bases at J, with 12 bases between the two ends. CDR3 amino acids: CASSRLGLQETQYF. The CDR3 nucleotides are TGTGCCAGCAGCCGACTTGGCCTGCAAGAGACCCAGTACTTC.

The chain uses TRBV21-1 and TRBJ1-2; the D call TRBD1 from the table was never checked on the DNA. TRBV21-1 is a known pseudogene. The CDR3 runs 15 residues. The CDR3 loop is CASSKMGQFDYGYTF. CDR3 nucleotide sequence: TGTGCCAGCAGCAAAATGGGGCAGTTTGACTATGGCTACACCTTC.

The genes are TRBV6-1 and TRBJ1-5; no reliable D call. Deletions cut 2 bases from V and 0 bases from J, with 11 bases between. This CDR3 is 16 amino acids long. Germline V CDR1 and CDR2: MNHNS, SASEGT. In DNA form, the CDR3 reads TGTGCCAGCAGTGAATTCGGAGGCGATAGCAATCAGCCCCAGCATTTT. Amino acid sequence: CASSEFGGDSNQPQHF.

V gene TRBV5-1 combines with J gene TRBJ1-1, with 8 bases lining up with TRBD1. Germline loops: CDR1 SGHRS, CDR2 YFSETQ. Trimming removed 0 bases from V and 4 bases from J; junction bases left unmatched: 5. The CDR3 consists of 15 residues. In DNA form, the CDR3 reads TGCGCCAGCAGCTTGGGAAACACAGGGGGCACTGAAGCTTTCTTT. It specifies CASSLGNTGGTEAFF.

This clone was seen a few times. This chain connects TRBV5-1 to TRBJ1-6; D is uncertain. This CDR3 is 15 amino acids long. Trimming took off 0 bases at V and 7 bases at J, with 11 bases between the two ends. CDR1 SGHRS and CDR2 YFSETQ come from the germline V gene. The CDR3 loop reads CASSLEQQSNSPLHF. For the CDR3, the DNA is TGCGCCAGCAGCTTGGAACAGCAAAGCAATTCACCCCTCCACTTT.

CDR3 nucleotide sequence: TGTGCCAGCAGTCTATCTCCCCATCTAGCGGGGGGCTACAATGAGCAGTTCTTC. It specifies CASSLSPHLAGGYNEQFF. The chain uses TRBV28 and TRBJ2-1; 11 nucleotides agree with TRBD2. Germline assignment: CDR1 MDHEN and CDR2 SYDVKM. V trimming: 5 bases; J trimming: 3 bases; junction bases outside the gene matches: 12. CDR3 length: 18 amino acids.

This chain's CDR3 is CASSLIGSSNIQYF. DNA for the CDR3: TGTGCCAGCAGTTTAATAGGGAGCTCGAACATTCAGTACTTC. The J gene is TRBJ2-4, the V gene TRBV28; D may be TRBD2 (5 bases). Germline V gene lookup returns CDR1 MDHEN and CDR2 SYDVKM. V was cut by 2 bases and J by 7 bases, with 12 bases left in between. This CDR3 contains 14 residues.

This clone was observed a single time. The chain joins TRBV5-4 to TRBJ2-1, with D hard to call. Germline assignment: CDR1 SGHNT and CDR2 YYREEE (reference sequence). CDR3 size: 13 residues. The germline V and J ends were trimmed by 0 bases and 5 bases, with 6 bases remaining between them. The CDR3: CASSLGSDNEQFF. Written as DNA, the CDR3 is TGTGCCAGCAGCTTGGGGTCAGACAATGAGCAGTTCTTC.

Note on this clone: The junction shows a germline mismatch at one end, possibly a read error. This chain links TRBV15 with TRBJ2-3; D might be TRBD2 (6 bases). Germline V CDR1 and CDR2: LNHNV, YYDKDF (reference sequence). The CDR3 runs 15 residues. The CDR3 nucleotides read TGTGCCACCGGCAGAGGTGAGGCGGGGACGTATACGCAGTATTTT. It translates to CATGRGEAGTYTQYF.

The rearrangement uses TRBV6-5 and TRBJ2-2; 8 bases match TRBD1. V gave up 5 bases and J gave up 6 bases; unmatched junction bases: 8. Per germline, CDR1 MNHEY and CDR2 SVGAGI. The CDR3 runs to 15 residues. The CDR3: CASSPQDRVAGELFF. Here the CDR3 DNA reads TGTGCCAGCAGTCCCCAGGACAGGGTGGCCGGGGAGCTGTTTTTT.

As for this clone: A junction boundary mismatches the germline segment, possibly from a read error. V and J are TRBV6-1 and TRBJ2-1; D is possibly TRBD1 (6 bases). CDR3 length: 15 amino acids. From germline, CDR1 is MNHNS and CDR2 SASEGT. CDR3 region: CASRLDGQLYYEQFF. Here the CDR3 DNA reads TGTGCCAGCAGACTTGACGGACAGCTCTACTATGAGCAGTTCTTC.

The chain joins TRBV11-2 to TRBJ1-4; D is uncertain. Per germline, CDR1 SGHAT and CDR2 FQNNGV. There are 16 residues in the CDR3. V lost 2 bases and J 7 bases, leaving 17 bases between the germline ends. CDR3 nucleotides: TGTGCCAGCAGCTTATACGGCAGGAGGGCTGGTGAAAAACTGTTTTTT. Its protein is CASSLYGRRAGEKLFF.

Turning to this clone: Distinct nucleotide sequences in the sample also encode this CDR3. The chain has TRBV7-8 and TRBJ2-7; TRBD1 is a possible D gene (6 bases). The V gene's germline CDR1 is SGHVS and CDR2 FQNEAQ. V lost 4 bases to trimming and J lost 6 bases, with 22 bases between them. The CDR3 is 16 amino acids. The CDR3 sequence is CASSSSSGRKGGEQYF. The CDR3 bases are TGTGCCAGCAGCTCAAGTTCAGGTCGTAAAGGGGGCGAGCAGTACTTC.

The chain has TRBV5-1 and TRBJ1-2; D may be TRBD1 (6 bases). Germline V gene sequence: CDR1 SGHRS, CDR2 YFSETQ. The V and J ends lost 1 base and 8 bases respectively, with 21 bases between them. The CDR3 length is 16 residues. Here the CDR3 DNA reads TGCGCCAGCAGCTTGTCAACAGGGCTTGCCGATCGGGGCTACACCTTC. This encodes CASSLSTGLADRGYTF.

CDR3 protein: CASSWSPPGSGANVLTF. The DNA for the CDR3 is TGTGCCAGCAGCTGGTCCCCCCCGGGGAGTGGGGCCAACGTCCTGACTTTC. The genes are TRBV7-3 and TRBJ2-6; the D gene is possibly TRBD2 (5 bases). Germline assignment: CDR1 SGHTA and CDR2 FQGTGA. The CDR3 contains 17 residues. Trimming stripped 4 bases from V and 3 bases from J, with 16 bases between. Complete variable domain (other parts from reference TRBV7-3 and TRBJ2-6): GAGVSQTPSNKVTEKGKYVELRCDPISGHTALYWYRQSLGQGPEFLIYFQGTGAADDSGLPNDRFFAVRPEGSVSTLKIQRTERGDSAVYLCASSWSPPGSGANVLTFGAGSRLTVL.

The chain links TRBV5-6 to TRBJ1-5, with D perhaps matching TRBD1 (6 bases). Germline V CDR1 and CDR2: SGHDT, YYEEEE. The V and J ends lost 2 bases and 0 bases respectively, with 12 bases between them. This CDR3 spans 16 amino acids. In nucleotides, the CDR3 is TGTGCCAGCAGCTTAACCGGGACACATAGCAATCAGCCCCAGCATTTT. Its translation: CASSLTGTHSNQPQHF.

This chain links TRBV19 with TRBJ1-2; TRBD1 matches 8 bases. Germline CDR1 reads LNHDA; CDR2 reads SQIVND (reference sequence). This CDR3 comprises 11 residues. The V segment lost 8 bases and the J segment 4 bases; nucleotides outside the gene matches: 0. Written as DNA, the CDR3 is TGTGCCAGTGGGACAGGCTATGGCTACACCTTC. Protein product: CASGTGYGYTF.

This clone was seen only once. J is TRBJ2-2 and V is TRBV6-5; D is unclear. This CDR3 spans 14 amino acids. In germline, CDR1 is MNHEY, CDR2 SVGAGI. Trimming removed 2 bases from V and 2 bases from J, with 6 bases in between. The CDR3 coding sequence is TGTGCCAGCAGTTACCGCGTAAACACCGGGGAGCTGTTTTTT. Translating it yields CASSYRVNTGELFF.

Concerning this clone itself: One junction end does not reproduce the germline sequence, and a read error may be involved. The chain employs TRBV7-9 and TRBJ2-1; the D gene is possibly TRBD1 (5 bases). CDR3 length: 16 residues. Germline CDR1 SEHNR, CDR2 FQNEAQ (reference sequence). This CDR3 reads CSSSLGAGRRHNEQFF. CDR3 nucleotide sequence: TGTTCCAGCAGCTTAGGCGCAGGGCGAAGGCACAATGAGCAGTTCTTC.

This clone occurred a few times. This rearrangement joins TRBV6-6 to TRBJ2-7; D is perhaps TRBD1 (6 bases). Trimming took 4 bases from V and 0 from J, leaving 10 bases between them. The CDR3 is 14 amino acids. Germline V gene data show CDR1 as MNHNY and CDR2 as SVGAGI (reference sequence). CDR3 sequence: CASSFVDSSYEQYV. As DNA, the CDR3 is TGTGCCAGCAGTTTCGTGGACAGCTCCTACGAGCAGTACGTC.

The chain recombines TRBV27 with TRBJ2-7; 11 bases align to TRBD1. The length of the CDR3 is 18 residues. V was pared by 0 bases and J by 4 bases, with 11 bases of the junction left unmatched. The germline V gene encodes CDR1 MNHEY and CDR2 SMNVEV (reference sequence). The CDR3 DNA follows: TGTGCCAGCAGTTTATCTCCACGAATCGGACAGGGGGCTTACGAGCAGTACTTC. Translated: CASSLSPRIGQGAYEQYF.

The chain's CDR3 is CASSLGAAGGLITDTQYF. CDR3 DNA: TGTGCCAGCAGCTTAGGGGCAGCGGGGGGGCTAATCACAGATACGCAGTATTTT. The chain carries TRBV7-2 and TRBJ2-3; 10 bases fit TRBD2. After removal of 1 base from V and 2 bases from J, the junction contained 9 bases not matched to a gene. The CDR3 runs to 18 residues. Germline values: CDR1 SGHTA, CDR2 FQGNSA.

The CDR3 bases are TGCGCCAGCAGCTCGACAGGGGGCTATGGCTACACCTTC. Protein: CASSSTGGYGYTF. V and J are TRBV5-1 and TRBJ1-2, with 9 bases fitting TRBD1. There are 13 residues in the CDR3. CDR1 and CDR2 from the germline V gene are SGHRS and YFSETQ. J lost 4 bases, V lost 3 bases, and 1 base had no gene match.

The rearrangement uses TRBV28 and TRBJ2-5; TRBD1 aligns across 9 bases. After removal of 8 bases from V and 5 bases from J, the junction contained 6 bases not matched to a gene. Germline CDR1 reads MDHEN; CDR2 reads SYDVKM. This CDR3 comprises 13 residues. The chain's CDR3 is CASGTGGLETQYF. CDR3 DNA sequence: TGTGCCAGCGGAACAGGGGGCCTGGAGACCCAGTACTTC.

This clone appeared a few times. The rearrangement joins TRBV27 to TRBJ1-5; TRBD1 aligns across 11 bases. V lost 6 bases to trimming and J lost 6 bases; unmatched junction nucleotides: 4. Looked up from germline, CDR1 is MNHEY and CDR2 is SMNVEV (reference sequence). CDR3 size: 14 residues. CDR3 coding DNA: TGTGCCAGCAGGAGGACAGGGGGCATTCAGCCCCAGCATTTT. Its translation is CASRRTGGIQPQHF.

The chain couples TRBV9 to TRBJ1-6; tentatively, D is TRBD1 (6 bases). CDR3 size: 18 residues. Germline V CDR1 and CDR2: SGDLS, YYNGEE. Trimming took off 0 bases at V and 6 bases at J, with 19 bases between the two ends. This chain's CDR3 is CASSVADRPGGPNSPLHF. For the CDR3, the DNA is TGTGCCAGCAGCGTAGCAGACCGACCGGGGGGGCCTAATTCACCCCTCCACTTT.